This note documents a single TCR beta chain sequence. Under the authors' procedure: Reference gene primer amplification gave nucleated cell count estimates. Sequencing used immunoSEQ multiplex PCR; TCRdb keeps in-frame clones, though not all of them. V and J calls and clone size are given by that table; D and trimming were obtained from the DNA. The data hold 150,000 to 200,000 clones, with 89% observed a single time. This specimen belongs to a study of blood T cell repertoires in COVID-19. Overall study: Acute and convalescent COVID-19 specimens originated in the United States, Italy and Spain. T cells, B-cell-depleted T cells, or PBMCs provided the cDNA or gDNA that served as material.

The CDR3 is made up of 16 amino acids. Germline CDR1 is SGDLS and CDR2 is YYNGEE. V shed 2 bases, J shed 2 bases, and the junction held 6 bases outside the gene matches. The chain recombines TRBV9 with TRBJ2-3; 9 nucleotides align to TRBD2. The sample comprised peripheral blood. The receptor was isolated from a man between 18 and 35 years old who had recovered from COVID-19. The DNA of the CDR3 is TGTGCCAGCAGCGTTAGTAGCGGGAGAGACACAGATACGCAGTATTTT. This gives the protein CASSVSSGRDTDTQYF. The variable domain in full, completed from reference TRBV9 and TRBJ2-3, reads DSGVTQTPKHLITATGQRVTLRCSPRSGDLSVYWYQQSLDQGLQFLIQYYNGEERAKGNILERFSAQQFPDLHSELNLSSLELGDSALYFCASSVSSGRDTDTQYFGPGTRLTVL.